This TCR beta chain originates from a study of T cells in Graves' hyperthyroidism and ophthalmopathy (dated by TCRdb to the late 2010s). About the full investigation: Peripheral blood was collected at initial diagnosis, before any treatment. Prospective prediction of ophthalmopathy was tested in an independent validation cohort consisting of 18 to 20 hyperthyroidism patients and approximately 16 patients who later progressed to ophthalmopathy. TCR Vbeta CDR3 sequencing of approximately 140 peripheral blood samples (fewer than 45 ophthalmopathy, about 75 hyperthyroidism and approximately 17 progressor patients) is reported in the paper. To identify TCR V-J signatures that set the groups apart, the researchers used a discovery cohort of roughly 100 patients, made up of around 42 with Graves' ophthalmopathy and some 56 with stable Graves' hyperthyroidism. Following sampling, methimazole starting at 30 mg daily was given to hyperthyroidism patients, and high-dose intravenous methylprednisolone was given to ophthalmopathy patients. For training and testing, the 80 to 100 patients in the discovery cohort were randomly divided in a 7:3 ratio. In about 6 Graves' hyperthyroidism patients, the study also compared T-cell repertoires from thyroid tissue with T-cell repertoires from blood.

The sample holds many counts of this clonotype. This clone's antigen is unknown. Base qualities are not provided; no much larger clone lies one nucleotide away. Study-level results and caveats: Sample size was not statistically predetermined, and investigators were not blinded to group allocation. Most expanded thyroid clonotypes (frequency above 0.001) were also detected in blood, a finding suggesting that blood repertoires may reflect thyroid immune responses. In validation, progression to ophthalmopathy was predicted by the model with 70.59% sensitivity and about 72% specificity, a median of about 6.4 months before onset. Ophthalmopathy was separated from stable hyperthyroidism by a 13 V-J signature model, with over 85% sensitivity and just over 81% specificity obtained in cross-validation and 80%/75% obtained in testing.

Stable Graves' hyperthyroidism was defined as no progression to ophthalmopathy during 18 months of follow-up. Hyperthyroidism patients were newly diagnosed, with disease duration under 2 months, and aged 18 to 65 years. The study excluded patients with uncontrolled infections, other autoimmune diseases, pregnancy or lactation. Diagnoses were established on the basis of clinical symptoms, serum thyroxine and TRAb, thyroid ultrasound, and orbital computed tomography. PBMCs were isolated from roughly 10 ml of fresh peripheral blood by Ficoll-Paque density gradient centrifugation. Trizol reagent was used to extract total RNA, and RNA quality was then checked on an Agilent 2100 Bioanalyzer. Amplification of TCR beta CDR3 regions was carried out from RNA transcripts. For the first round of RT-PCR on the TCR CDR3, the HTBI primer set was used together with the Qiagen OneStep RT-PCR kit. Libraries were constructed in a second round of multiplex PCR, after which size selection and purification were carried out. The libraries were sequenced on an Illumina HiSeq2000 using paired-end 100 bp reads. On the authors' methods: SOAPnuke was used to process the raw data, with reads discarded if the reads contained adapters or uncalled bases, had a mean Phred below 15, or lacked an exact constant-primer or identifier match. COPE v1.2.5 was used to merge the high-quality paired reads, and each unique nucleotide sequence was defined as a clonotype. MiTCR v1.1 was used to align clonotypes to the IMGT TRBV, TRBD and TRBJ reference segments. The analysis was restricted to V-J combinations with a frequency above 0.0001, which together covered 99.2% of the repertoires. A TCS score was defined as the ratio of F50 (clonal expansion) to E x V (chaos), with BLOSUM62-based TCRdist applied between CDR3 peptides within each V-J. Welch's t-statistics and random forest reduced 500 to 650 V-J features to roughly 13, which were used in a naive Bayes classifier (R e1071). The raw public reads went through TCRdb reprocessing: fastp at Q25, MiXCR clone calling, in-frame beta chains kept. Each entry merges the rows of one CDR3 protein and shows their most common DNA and genes. None of the V and J calls come from the authors' own analysis; TCRdb made them. The sample profile shows about 480,000 distinct CDR3 sequences; roughly an eighth of them were found once. Jointly, the top ten make up around a sixth of the sample.

From the cysteine up to the phenylalanine, the CDR3 has a length of 16 residues. Only the CDR3 region is kept as DNA, spanning 48 bases read in frame from base 1. V loses 0 bases at its end and J loses 8 bases; junction bases beyond the gene matches: 11. Via the germline V gene, CDR1 is SGHRS and CDR2 YFSETQ. The V gene is TRBV5-1 and the J gene is TRBJ2-3, with 8 bases matching TRBD1. This sequence was found in a woman aged 18-35 years with Graves' hyperthyroidism. Sequences were obtained from blood. The CDR3 is CASSLEGQGAPATQYF. The DNA sequence follows: TGCGCCAGCAGCTTGGAAGGACAGGGCGCCCCAGCTACGCAGTATTTT.